This T cell receptor beta chain derives from a study of response to subunit inactivated influenza vaccine. Points from the study as a whole: It was the authors' suggestion that each seasonal influenza vaccination recruits few new T cells.

V lost 0 bases and J 9 bases, leaving 18 bases between the germline ends. Looked up from germline, CDR1 is MNHEY and CDR2 is SMNVEV (reference sequence). The CDR3 runs 16 residues. To note about this clonotype: What it recognizes is unknown.

Each CDR3 protein is one row after TCRdb ran MiXCR on the RT-PCR reads. The sample contains some 850,000 distinct CDR3 sequences, approximately 17% of which appear only once. The rearrangement uses TRBV27 and TRBJ2-1, with D possibly being TRBD2 (6 bases). Sequenced here: PBMCs from blood, sampled approximately 5 days after vaccination. The TCR comes from a man over 45 who received an inactivated influenza vaccine. The CDR3 region has the DNA TGTGCCAGCAGTTTATCAAGGACCACAAAAGCGGGTGAGCAGTTCTTC. It translates to CASSLSRTTKAGEQFF.